This TCR beta chain was found in a study of long-term antiretroviral therapy in people with HIV. Whole-study results and caveats: Clones that had undergone expansion before ART dominated the repertoire at all time points. Patients on ART gained diversity, which nonetheless stayed below transplant donor controls. Spans of CDR3 length were tighter for HIV repertoires than for controls.

Version v3.0 of the immunoSEQ assay was performed at survey level. Profiling relied on immunoSEQ multiplex PCR, and the TCRdb table lists in-frame clones only, not all of them. The sample has around 30,000 clones, about 94% seen once. A word on this clone: Its antigen is still unknown.

Donors needed at least one pre-ART PBMC sample plus at least two post-ART samples. The sequencing here drew on unsorted PBMCs, taken about 7.2 years after starting antiretroviral therapy. The receptor's source is a man aged 45-65 years with HIV.

CDR3 in DNA: TGTGCCAGCAGCCCCGGGAAAAACTATGGCTACACCTTC. This encodes CASSPGKNYGYTF. The J gene is TRBJ1-2, the V gene TRBV6-1; D gene ambiguous. V was clipped by 6 bases and J by 2 bases, with 10 bases between them. Germline assignment: CDR1 MNHNS and CDR2 SASEGT. This CDR3 region has 13 residues.